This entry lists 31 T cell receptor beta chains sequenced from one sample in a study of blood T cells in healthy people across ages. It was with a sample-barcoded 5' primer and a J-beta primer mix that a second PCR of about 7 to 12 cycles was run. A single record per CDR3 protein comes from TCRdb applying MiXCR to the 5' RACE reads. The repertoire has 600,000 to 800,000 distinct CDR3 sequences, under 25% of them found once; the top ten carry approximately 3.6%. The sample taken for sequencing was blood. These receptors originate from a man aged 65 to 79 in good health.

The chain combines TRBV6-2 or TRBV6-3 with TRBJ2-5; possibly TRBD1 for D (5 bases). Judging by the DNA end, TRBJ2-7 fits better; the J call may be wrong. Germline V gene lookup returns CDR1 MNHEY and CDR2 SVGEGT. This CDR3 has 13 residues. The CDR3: CASSYSGATEQYF. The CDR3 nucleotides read TGTGCCAGCAGTTACTCTGGGGCAACCGAGCAGTACTTC.

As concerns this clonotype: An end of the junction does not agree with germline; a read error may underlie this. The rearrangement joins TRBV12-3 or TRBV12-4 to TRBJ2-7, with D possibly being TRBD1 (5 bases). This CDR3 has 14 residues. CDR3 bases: TGTGCCGGCAGTTTCGCAGGGTTCGACTACGAGCAGTACTTC. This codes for CAGSFAGFDYEQYF.

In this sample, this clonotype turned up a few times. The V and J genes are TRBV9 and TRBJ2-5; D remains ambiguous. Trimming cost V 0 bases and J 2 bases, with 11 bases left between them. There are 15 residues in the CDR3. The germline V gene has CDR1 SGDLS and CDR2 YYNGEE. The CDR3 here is CASSVDVTLQETQYF. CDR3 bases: TGTGCCAGCAGCGTAGACGTCACTCTACAAGAGACCCAGTACTTC.

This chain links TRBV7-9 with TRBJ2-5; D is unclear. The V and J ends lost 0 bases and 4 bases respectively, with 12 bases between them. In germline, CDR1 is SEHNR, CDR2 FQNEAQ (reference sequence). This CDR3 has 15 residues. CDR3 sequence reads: CASSLALESAETQYF. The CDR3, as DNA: TGTGCCAGCAGCTTAGCGTTAGAGTCCGCAGAGACCCAGTACTTC.

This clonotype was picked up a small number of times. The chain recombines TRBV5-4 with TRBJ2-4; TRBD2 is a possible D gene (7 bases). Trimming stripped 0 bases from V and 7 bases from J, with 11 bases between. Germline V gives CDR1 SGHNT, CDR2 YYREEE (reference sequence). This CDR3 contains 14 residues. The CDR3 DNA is TGTGCCAGCAGCTTGGCGGGGGGCTTGAACATTCAGTACTTC. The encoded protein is CASSLAGGLNIQYF.

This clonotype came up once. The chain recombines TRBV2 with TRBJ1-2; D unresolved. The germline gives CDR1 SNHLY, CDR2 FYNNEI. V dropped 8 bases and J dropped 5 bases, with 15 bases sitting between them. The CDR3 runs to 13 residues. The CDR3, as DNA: TGTGCCAGCTGGGGATCCTCCCCTTATGGCTACACCTTC. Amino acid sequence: CASWGSSPYGYTF.

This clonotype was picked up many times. CDR3 loop: CGAGIDTQYF. In DNA, the CDR3 is TGCGGAGCGGGAATAGATACGCAGTATTTT. J is TRBJ2-3 and V is TRBV29-1; 7 positions agree with TRBD2. CDR1 SQVTM and CDR2 ANQGSEA come from the germline V gene. The CDR3 sequence is 10 residues long.

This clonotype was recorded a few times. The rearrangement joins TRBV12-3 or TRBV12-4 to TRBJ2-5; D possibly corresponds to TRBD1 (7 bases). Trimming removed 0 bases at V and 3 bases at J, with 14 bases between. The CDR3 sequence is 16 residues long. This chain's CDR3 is CASSLAGGTAKETQYF. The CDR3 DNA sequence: TGTGCCAGCAGTTTAGCCGGCGGGACAGCCAAAGAGACCCAGTACTTC.

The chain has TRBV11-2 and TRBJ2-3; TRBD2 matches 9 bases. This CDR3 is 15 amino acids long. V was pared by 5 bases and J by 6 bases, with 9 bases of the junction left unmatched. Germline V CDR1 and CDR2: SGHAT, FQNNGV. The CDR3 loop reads CASSQDGGRADTQYF. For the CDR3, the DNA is TGTGCCAGCAGCCAAGATGGCGGGAGGGCCGATACGCAGTATTTT.

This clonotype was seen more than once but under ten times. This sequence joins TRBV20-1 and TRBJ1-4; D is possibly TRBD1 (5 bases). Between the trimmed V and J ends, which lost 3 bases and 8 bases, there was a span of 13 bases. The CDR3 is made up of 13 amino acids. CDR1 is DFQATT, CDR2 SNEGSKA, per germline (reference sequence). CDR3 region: CSASPGIGEKLFF. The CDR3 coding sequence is TGCAGTGCTAGCCCAGGGATTGGCGAAAAACTGTTTTTT.

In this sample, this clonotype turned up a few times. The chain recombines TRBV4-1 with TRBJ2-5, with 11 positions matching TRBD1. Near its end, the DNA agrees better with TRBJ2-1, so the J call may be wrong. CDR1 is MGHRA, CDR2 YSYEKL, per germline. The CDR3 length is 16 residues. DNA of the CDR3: TGCGCCAGCAGCCAAGGGACAGGGGGCTTTTACAATGAGCAGTTCTTC. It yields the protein CASSQGTGGFYNEQFF.

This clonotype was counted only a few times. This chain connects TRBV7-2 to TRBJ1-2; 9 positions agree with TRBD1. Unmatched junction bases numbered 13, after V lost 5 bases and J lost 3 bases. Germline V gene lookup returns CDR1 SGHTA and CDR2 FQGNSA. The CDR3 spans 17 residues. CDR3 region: CASSLLMTQGADYGYTF. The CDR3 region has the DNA TGTGCCAGCAGCCTATTAATGACACAGGGGGCTGACTATGGCTACACCTTC.

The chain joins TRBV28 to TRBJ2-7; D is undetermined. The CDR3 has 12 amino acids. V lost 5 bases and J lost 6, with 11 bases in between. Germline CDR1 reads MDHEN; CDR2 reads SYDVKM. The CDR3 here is CASSMKGREQYF. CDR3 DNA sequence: TGTGCCAGCAGTATGAAGGGTCGCGAGCAGTACTTC.

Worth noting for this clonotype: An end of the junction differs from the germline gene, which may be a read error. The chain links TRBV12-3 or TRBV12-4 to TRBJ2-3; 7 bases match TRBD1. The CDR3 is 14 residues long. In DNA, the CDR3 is TGTGCCCGCAGTTTAAGGGGGCTGGGAGATACGCAGTATTTT. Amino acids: CARSLRGLGDTQYF.

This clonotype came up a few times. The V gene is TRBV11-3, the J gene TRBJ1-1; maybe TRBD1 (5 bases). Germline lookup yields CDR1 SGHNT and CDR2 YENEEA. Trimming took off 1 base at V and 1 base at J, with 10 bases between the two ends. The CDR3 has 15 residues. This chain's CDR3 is CASSLVGRRNTEAFF. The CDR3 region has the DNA TGTGCCAGCAGCTTAGTGGGACGTAGGAACACTGAAGCTTTCTTT.

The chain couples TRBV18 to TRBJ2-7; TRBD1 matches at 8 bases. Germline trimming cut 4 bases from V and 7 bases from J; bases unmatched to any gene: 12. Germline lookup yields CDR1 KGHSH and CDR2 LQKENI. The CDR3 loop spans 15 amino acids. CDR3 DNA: TGTGCCAGCTCACTAACCGGGACAGGTCTAATTGAGCAGTACTTC. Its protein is CASSLTGTGLIEQYF.

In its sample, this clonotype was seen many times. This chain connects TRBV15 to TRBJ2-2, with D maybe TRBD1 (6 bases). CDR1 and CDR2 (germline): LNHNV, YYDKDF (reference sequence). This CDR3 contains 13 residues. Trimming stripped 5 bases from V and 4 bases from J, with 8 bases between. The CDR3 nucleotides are TGTGCCACCAGCGCGGACAGCACCGGGGAGCTGTTTTTT. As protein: CATSADSTGELFF.

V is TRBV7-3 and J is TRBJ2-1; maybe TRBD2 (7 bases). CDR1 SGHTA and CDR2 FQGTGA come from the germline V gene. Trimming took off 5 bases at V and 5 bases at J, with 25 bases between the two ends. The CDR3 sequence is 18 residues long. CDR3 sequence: CASSPKEGRGPTHNEQFF. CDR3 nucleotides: TGTGCCAGCAGCCCAAAAGAGGGGCGGGGGCCCACCCACAATGAGCAGTTCTTC.

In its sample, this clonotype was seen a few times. CDR3 loop: CASSFTVTDTQYF. The CDR3 DNA follows: TGTGCCAGCAGCTTCACAGTCACAGATACGCAGTATTTT. The V and J genes are TRBV7-2 and TRBJ2-3; no clear D gene. V was shortened by 3 bases and J by 2 bases, with 6 bases between the two germline ends. The CDR3 runs to 13 residues. The germline gives CDR1 SGHTA, CDR2 FQGNSA.

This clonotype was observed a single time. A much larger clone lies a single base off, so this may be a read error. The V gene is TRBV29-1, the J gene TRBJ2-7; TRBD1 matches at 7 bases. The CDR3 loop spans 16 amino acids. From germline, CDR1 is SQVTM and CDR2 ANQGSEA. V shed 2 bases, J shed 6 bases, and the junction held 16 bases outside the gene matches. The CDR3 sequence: CSVENLIKNRGVEQYF. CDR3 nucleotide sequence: TGCAGCGTTGAAAACCTGATTAAGAACAGGGGCGTCGAGCAGTACTTC.

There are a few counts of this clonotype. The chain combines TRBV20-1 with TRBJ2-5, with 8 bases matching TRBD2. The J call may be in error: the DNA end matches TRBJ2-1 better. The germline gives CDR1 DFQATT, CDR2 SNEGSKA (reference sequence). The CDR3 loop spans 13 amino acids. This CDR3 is CSVTSGTDNEQFF. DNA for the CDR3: TGCAGCGTCACTAGCGGCACCGACAATGAGCAGTTCTTC.

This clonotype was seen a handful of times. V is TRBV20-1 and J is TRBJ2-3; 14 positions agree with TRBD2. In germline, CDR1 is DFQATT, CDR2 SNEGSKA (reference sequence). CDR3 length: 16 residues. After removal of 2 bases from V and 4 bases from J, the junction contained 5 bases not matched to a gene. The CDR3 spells CSARPGLAGAPDTQYF. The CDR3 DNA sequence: TGCAGTGCTAGACCGGGACTAGCGGGAGCGCCAGATACGCAGTATTTT.

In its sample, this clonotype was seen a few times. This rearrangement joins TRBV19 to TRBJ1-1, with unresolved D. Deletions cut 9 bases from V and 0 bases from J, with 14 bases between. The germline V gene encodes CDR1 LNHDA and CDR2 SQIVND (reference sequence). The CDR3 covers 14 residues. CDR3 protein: CASTPPGMNTEAFF. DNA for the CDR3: TGTGCCAGCACACCCCCGGGGATGAACACTGAAGCTTTCTTT. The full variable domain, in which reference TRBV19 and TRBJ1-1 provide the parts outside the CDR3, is DGGITQSPKYLFRKEGQNVTLSCEQNLNHDAMYWYRQDPGQGLRLIYYSQIVNDFQKGDIAEGYSVSREKKESFPLTVTSAQKNPTAFYLCASTPPGMNTEAFFGQGTRLTVV.

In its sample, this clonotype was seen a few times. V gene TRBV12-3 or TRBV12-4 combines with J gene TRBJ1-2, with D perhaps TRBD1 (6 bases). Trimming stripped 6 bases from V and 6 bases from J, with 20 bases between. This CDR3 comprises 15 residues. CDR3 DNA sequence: TGTGCCAGCAGGTCCGGGACAACTCTAGGTCATGGCTACACCTTC. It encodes CASRSGTTLGHGYTF.

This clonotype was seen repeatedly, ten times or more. The CDR3 nucleotides read TGTGCCAGCAGCTTGTTCGGGAGCGGCACAGATACGCAGTATTTT. It is translated as CASSLFGSGTDTQYF. This chain links TRBV11-2 with TRBJ2-3; the D gene is possibly TRBD2 (6 bases). This CDR3 region has 15 residues. With 3 bases removed from V and 1 base from J, the gap between germline ends came to 11 bases. Germline V lookup: CDR1 SGHAT, CDR2 FQNNGV. The full variable domain, in which reference TRBV11-2 and TRBJ2-3 provide the parts outside the CDR3, is EAGVAQSPRYKIIEKRQSVAFWCNPISGHATLYWYQQILGQGPKLLIQFQNNGVVDDSQLPKDRFSAERLKGVDSTLKIQPAKLEDSAVYLCASSLFGSGTDTQYFGPGTRLTVL.

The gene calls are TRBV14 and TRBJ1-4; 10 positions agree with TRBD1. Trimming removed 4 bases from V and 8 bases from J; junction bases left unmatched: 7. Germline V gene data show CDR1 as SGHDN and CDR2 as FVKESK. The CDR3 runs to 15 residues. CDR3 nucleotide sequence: TGTGCCAGCAGCCCTCGGACAGGGGGGAGAGAAAAACTGTTTTTT. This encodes CASSPRTGGREKLFF.

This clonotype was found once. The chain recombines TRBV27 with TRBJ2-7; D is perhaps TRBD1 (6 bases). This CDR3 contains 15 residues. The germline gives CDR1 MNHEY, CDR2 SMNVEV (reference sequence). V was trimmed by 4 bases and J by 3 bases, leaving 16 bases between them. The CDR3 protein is CASSSRATGSYEQYF. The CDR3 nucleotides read TGTGCCAGCAGTTCCCGCGCGACAGGAAGCTACGAGCAGTACTTC.

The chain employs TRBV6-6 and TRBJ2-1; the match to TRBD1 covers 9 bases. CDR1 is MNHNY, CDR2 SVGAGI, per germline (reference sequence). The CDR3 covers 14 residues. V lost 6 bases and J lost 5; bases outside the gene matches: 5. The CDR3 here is CASSGQGRHNEQFF. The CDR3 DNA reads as TGTGCCAGCAGCGGACAGGGGCGCCACAATGAGCAGTTCTTC.

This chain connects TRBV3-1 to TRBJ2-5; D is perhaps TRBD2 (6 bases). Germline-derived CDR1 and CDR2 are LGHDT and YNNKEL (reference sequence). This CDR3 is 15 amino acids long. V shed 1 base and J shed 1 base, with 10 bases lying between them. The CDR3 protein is CASSQVGRSQETQYF. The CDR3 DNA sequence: TGTGCCAGCAGCCAAGTCGGGAGAAGCCAAGAGACCCAGTACTTC.

The CDR3 loop is CASSLAGGSSQETQYF. The DNA for the CDR3 is TGTGCCAGCAGTTTGGCGGGAGGCAGTAGCCAAGAGACCCAGTACTTC. V gene TRBV28 combines with J gene TRBJ2-5, with 8 bases aligning to TRBD2. This CDR3 is 16 amino acids long. Germline V lookup: CDR1 MDHEN, CDR2 SYDVKM. V gave up 3 bases and J gave up 1 base; unmatched junction bases: 7.

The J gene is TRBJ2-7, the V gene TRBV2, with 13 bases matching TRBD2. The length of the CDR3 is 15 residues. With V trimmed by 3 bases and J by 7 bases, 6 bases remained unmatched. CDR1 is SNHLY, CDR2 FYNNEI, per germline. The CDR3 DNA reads TGTGCCAGCAGTGACGGGACTAGCGGGACTAAAGAGCAGTACTTC. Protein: CASSDGTSGTKEQYF.